The TCR beta chain described here comes from a study of T cells in Graves' hyperthyroidism and ophthalmopathy. Turning to the study itself: Specimen type is peripheral blood, collected at initial diagnosis prior to any treatment.

Regarding the study as a whole: Within blood appeared most thyroid clonotypes that had expanded above 0.001. In the analysis, a 13 V-J model separated ophthalmopathy from stable hyperthyroidism.

The CDR3 has 16 amino acids. Germline V gene sequence: CDR1 MNHEY, CDR2 SVGEGT. Trimming left V 5 bases short and J 0 bases short, with 15 bases between. Comments on this clonotype: Its cognate antigen is unknown.

RNA transcripts served as the template for amplifying TCR beta CDR3 regions. During a first-round RT-PCR of the TCR CDR3, the HTBI primer set was used. One entry per CDR3 protein, called by TCRdb with MiXCR from the multiplex PCR reads. The sample lists 250,000 to 300,000 distinct CDR3 sequences, approximately 18% seen once, with under 45% in the top ten. Ophthalmopathy in the patients scored at least 3 on Clinical Activity Score and at least 4 on NOSPECS grade, lasting under 3 months. The sequenced material came from blood. This chain uses TRBV6-2 or TRBV6-3 with TRBJ2-3, with no clear D. The TCR sequence derives from a man aged 50 to 60 with Graves' ophthalmopathy. CDR3 DNA: TGTGCCAGCAGTCACCGTGGGCCTTCTAGCACAGATACGCAGTATTTT. It encodes CASSHRGPSSTDTQYF.